This entry lists 26 T cell receptor beta chains sequenced from one sample in a study of OX40 agonist ivuxolimab in advanced cancers. The method was immunoSEQ multiplex PCR; TCRdb's version includes in-frame clones alone and lacks a portion of them. The sample has some 71,000 clones; about nine tenths are singletons. Source: CD4+ or CD8+ T cells sorted from blood, taken in a trial of the OX40 agonist ivuxolimab. The receptors here all came from an adult with an advanced solid tumor such as melanoma, head and neck, liver or kidney cancer.

In this sample, this clone turned up once. The chain is built from TRBV6-5 and TRBJ2-2; unclear D gene. V was cut by 5 bases and J by 3 bases, with 13 bases left in between. CDR1 is MNHEY and CDR2 is SVGAGI in the germline V gene. This CDR3 spans 15 amino acids. CDR3 bases: TGTGCCAGCAGTCCATCCGGTAGTTACACCGGGGAGCTGTTTTTT. Encoded protein: CASSPSGSYTGELFF.

The chain joins TRBV5-5 to TRBJ1-5, with unresolved D. Germline values: CDR1 SGHKS, CDR2 YYEKEE (reference sequence). The CDR3 is 17 residues long. V lost 0 bases, J lost 0 bases, and 13 bases lay in between. CDR3 coding DNA: TGTGCCAGCAGCTTGGAGGGCGGACCTTATAGCAATCAGCCCCAGCATTTT. Protein: CASSLEGGPYSNQPQHF.

This clone was detected only once. The chain has TRBV6-5 and TRBJ2-3; D gene ambiguous. Per germline, CDR1 MNHEY and CDR2 SVGAGI. V was cut by 6 bases and J by 2 bases, with 3 bases left in between. The CDR3 has 11 residues. The CDR3 here is CASSHTDTQYF. DNA for the CDR3: TGTGCCAGCAGCCACACAGATACGCAGTATTTT.

This clone was seen a few times. The J gene is TRBJ1-5, the V gene TRBV2; 7 bases are shared with TRBD1. Trimming cost V 5 bases and J 5 bases; bases outside gene matches: 6. CDR3 size: 14 residues. Germline V gene data show CDR1 as SNHLY and CDR2 as FYNNEI. The CDR3 spells CASSRQGGDQPQHF. The CDR3 nucleotides read TGTGCCAGCAGTCGACAGGGCGGTGATCAGCCCCAGCATTTT.

The chain joins TRBV28 to TRBJ2-4, with D perhaps TRBD2 (5 bases). V dropped 2 bases and J dropped 0 bases, with 11 bases sitting between them. Per the germline V gene, CDR1 is MDHEN and CDR2 is SYDVKM. The CDR3 sequence is 16 residues long. The CDR3 sequence: CASSLQPSLAKNIQYF. The CDR3 nucleotides are TGTGCCAGCAGTTTACAACCTAGCCTAGCCAAAAACATTCAGTACTTC.

The chain joins TRBV7-9 to TRBJ1-4; no definite D call. CDR1 and CDR2 (germline): SEHNR, FQNEAQ (reference sequence). The V and J ends lost 10 bases and 7 bases respectively, with 13 bases between them. The CDR3 length is 12 residues. The CDR3 region has the DNA TGTGCCACCCCAGTCGTGGGTGAAAAACTGTTTTTT. Its translation: CATPVVGEKLFF.

The V and J genes are TRBV7-8 and TRBJ1-2, with D uncertain. Germline V gene lookup returns CDR1 SGHVS and CDR2 FQNEAQ. The CDR3 spans 13 residues. V was cut by 5 bases and J by 3 bases, with 10 bases left in between. CDR3: CASSPERHYGYTF. In DNA form, the CDR3 reads TGTGCCAGCAGCCCAGAAAGACACTATGGCTACACCTTC. Combining the CDR3 with reference TRBV7-8 and TRBJ1-2 gives the whole variable domain GAGVSQSPRYKVAKRGQDVALRCDPISGHVSLFWYQQALGQGPEFLTYFQNEAQLDKSGLPSDRFFAERPEGSVSTLKIQRTQQEDSAVYLCASSPERHYGYTFGSGTRLTVV.

The chain joins TRBV2 to TRBJ2-7; TRBD1 matches 7 bases. CDR3 size: 15 residues. Germline lookup yields CDR1 SNHLY and CDR2 FYNNEI. With V trimmed by 3 bases and J by 7 bases, 12 bases remained unmatched. CDR3 sequence (DNA): TGTGCCAGCAGTGATCTAGTGTGGCAGGGGGAGGAGCAGTACTTC. Residues: CASSDLVWQGEEQYF.

The J gene is TRBJ2-7, the V gene TRBV7-2; 8 bases fit TRBD1. V was pared by 3 bases and J by 2 bases, with 9 bases of the junction left unmatched. Germline loops: CDR1 SGHTA, CDR2 FQGNSA. The CDR3 runs to 16 residues. The DNA of the CDR3 is TGTGCCAGCAGCTTCGGTCGGGCAGGGGGCACCTACGAGCAGTACTTC. Protein: CASSFGRAGGTYEQYF.

The chain has TRBV10-3 and TRBJ1-2; 10 bases line up with TRBD1. The germline V gene has CDR1 ENHRY and CDR2 SYGVKD. Losses at the gene ends were 7 bases for V and 3 bases for J; bases not matched to a gene: 11. The CDR3 length is 16 residues. CDR3 sequence: CAITGNRQGADYGYTF. Here the CDR3 DNA reads TGTGCCATCACTGGGAACAGACAGGGGGCGGACTATGGCTACACCTTC.

The gene calls are TRBV12-2 and TRBJ1-5. TRBV12-2 is described as a pseudogene. The CDR3 has 16 residues. CDR3 region: CASRLVQEPCNQPQHF. CDR3 bases: TGTGCAAGTCGCTTAGTCCAAGAGCCGTGCAACCAGCCCCAGCATTTT.

The gene calls are TRBV5-1 and TRBJ2-7; perhaps TRBD1 as D (6 bases). The CDR3 contains 15 residues. Germline assignment: CDR1 SGHRS and CDR2 YFSETQ. The V end was cut by 0 bases, the J end by 4 bases, with 14 bases between. The CDR3 DNA is TGCGCCAGCAGCTTGGAGGCAGGGGTGCGGTACGAGCAGTACTTC. This gives the protein CASSLEAGVRYEQYF. Full variable domain (missing parts from reference TRBV5-1 and TRBJ2-7): KAGVTQTPRYLIKTRGQQVTLSCSPISGHRSVSWYQQTPGQGLQFLFEYFSETQRNKGNFPGRFSGRQFSNSRSEMNVSTLELGDSALYLCASSLEAGVRYEQYFGPGTRLTVT.

V and J are TRBV6-1 and TRBJ2-7; 15 bases are a match to TRBD2. Germline lookup yields CDR1 MNHNS and CDR2 SASEGT. The CDR3 loop spans 13 amino acids. J was trimmed by 4 bases and V by 8 bases; bases with no gene match: 0. The CDR3 sequence is CASGTSGGYEQYF. CDR3 nucleotide sequence: TGTGCCAGCGGGACTAGCGGGGGGTACGAGCAGTACTTC.

The V and J genes are TRBV28 and TRBJ2-7; the match to TRBD2 covers 9 bases. The CDR3 spans 13 residues. The trim removed 3 bases at V and 4 bases at J, leaving 1 base unmatched. CDR1 is MDHEN, CDR2 SYDVKM, per germline. The CDR3 DNA reads as TGTGCCAGCAGTTTTGGACTAGCGTACGAGCAGTACTTC. It yields the protein CASSFGLAYEQYF.

This chain uses TRBV4-3 with TRBJ2-3; 7 nucleotides match TRBD1. CDR3 length equals 16 residues. V shed 0 bases, J shed 2 bases, and the junction held 5 bases outside the gene matches. The germline V gene has CDR1 LGHNA and CDR2 YSLEER. CDR3 nucleotides: TGCGCCAGCAGCCAAGACACAGGGGCCACCACAGATACGCAGTATTTT. Translating it yields CASSQDTGATTDTQYF.

This clone was detected once. V and J are TRBV9 and TRBJ1-6; TRBD1 agrees at 9 bases. Unmatched junction bases numbered 1, after V lost 2 bases and J lost 7 bases. The CDR3 is 14 residues long. Germline V lookup: CDR1 SGDLS, CDR2 YYNGEE. The CDR3 bases are TGTGCCAGCAGCGTTGGGACAGGGAATTCACCCCTCCACTTT. Protein: CASSVGTGNSPLHF.

The genes are TRBV19 and TRBJ1-5; 9 bases line up with TRBD1. There are 18 residues in the CDR3. V lost 1 base and J lost 5; bases outside the gene matches: 12. Germline CDR1 and CDR2: LNHDA and SQIVND (reference sequence). CDR3 amino acids: CASSIVSGTGRHDQPQHF. Here the CDR3 DNA reads TGTGCCAGTAGTATAGTAAGTGGGACAGGGCGTCACGATCAGCCCCAGCATTTT. Combining the CDR3 with reference TRBV19 and TRBJ1-5 gives the whole variable domain DGGITQSPKYLFRKEGQNVTLSCEQNLNHDAMYWYRQDPGQGLRLIYYSQIVNDFQKGDIAEGYSVSREKKESFPLTVTSAQKNPTAFYLCASSIVSGTGRHDQPQHFGDGTRLSIL.

CDR3 in DNA: TGTGCCAGCAGCGAGTCCGGGGATCAGCCCCAGCATTTT. Protein sequence: CASSESGDQPQHF. V and J are TRBV7-2 and TRBJ1-5; D not certain. V gave up 5 bases and J gave up 5 bases, with 10 bases separating them. Germline CDR1 reads SGHTA; CDR2 reads FQGNSA. The CDR3 contains 13 residues.

Only a few counts were recorded for this clone. The V call is TRBV29-1, the J call TRBJ2-3; D remains ambiguous. Trimming shortened V by 4 bases and J by 9 bases, and 14 bases separated the two germline ends. The CDR3 runs to 12 residues. CDR1 and CDR2 (germline): SQVTM, ANQGSEA. The CDR3 sequence: CSVGIRPETQYF. In DNA, the CDR3 is TGCAGCGTTGGTATTAGACCGGAAACGCAGTATTTT.

This chain connects TRBV30 to TRBJ1-5, with D uncertain. CDR1 and CDR2 (germline): GTSNPN, SVGIG (reference sequence). CDR3 length equals 12 residues. V was shortened by 1 base and J by 5 bases, with 6 bases between the two germline ends. CDR3 nucleotide sequence: TGTGCCTGGAGTGCGGGCTATCAGCCCCAGCATTTT. It codes for CAWSAGYQPQHF.

The chain recombines TRBV30 with TRBJ1-6, with D possibly being TRBD1 (5 bases). The length of the CDR3 is 13 residues. CDR1 is GTSNPN and CDR2 is SVGIG in the germline V gene (reference sequence). The germline V and J ends were trimmed by 0 bases and 11 bases, with 11 bases remaining between them. CDR3 sequence: CAWSVLQGAPLHF. The CDR3 nucleotides are TGTGCCTGGAGTGTACTTCAGGGCGCACCCCTCCACTTT.

The rearrangement links TRBV9 to TRBJ2-1, with 11 positions matching TRBD2. This CDR3 is built from 16 residues. From germline, CDR1 is SGDLS and CDR2 YYNGEE. The ends lost 4 bases at V and 5 bases at J; junction bases unmatched: 8. The CDR3 sequence: CASSLNVAGGHNEQFF. For the CDR3, the DNA is TGTGCCAGCAGCCTCAATGTAGCGGGGGGGCACAATGAGCAGTTCTTC.

This clone has just one count. V and J are TRBV9 and TRBJ1-4, with 9 bases aligning to TRBD1. There are 16 residues in the CDR3. CDR1 and CDR2 (germline): SGDLS, YYNGEE. Losses at the gene ends were 4 bases for V and 3 bases for J; bases not matched to a gene: 7. The CDR3, as DNA: TGTGCCAGCAGCCCCGGGACAGGGCATTCTAATGAAAAACTGTTTTTT. This translates into CASSPGTGHSNEKLFF.

This clone has only one observation. V and J are TRBV6-6 and TRBJ1-3; perhaps TRBD1 as D (5 bases). Germline CDR1 is MNHNY and CDR2 is SVGAGI (reference sequence). V lost 0 bases and J lost 0, with 6 bases in between. The length of the CDR3 is 15 residues. CDR3 sequence: CASSYSGASGNTIYF. The CDR3 DNA follows: TGTGCCAGCAGTTACTCTGGGGCCTCTGGAAACACCATATATTTT.

The J gene is TRBJ1-4, the V gene TRBV30; no clear D. Germline V gives CDR1 GTSNPN, CDR2 SVGIG (reference sequence). CDR3 size: 12 residues. The V gene lost 3 bases and the J gene lost 8 bases, with 10 bases spanning the gap. CDR3 in DNA: TGTGCCTGGAGCCGGAGAGGGGAAAAACTGTTTTTT. The encoded protein is CAWSRRGEKLFF.

The gene calls are TRBV18 and TRBJ1-4, with D perhaps TRBD1 (5 bases). This CDR3 comprises 16 residues. Germline CDR1 KGHSH, CDR2 LQKENI. V lost 2 bases to trimming and J lost 4 bases, with 14 bases between them. CDR3 amino acids: CASSPNGQLRNEKLFF. The DNA for the CDR3 is TGTGCCAGCTCACCAAACGGACAACTCCGTAATGAAAAACTGTTTTTT.